The T cell receptor beta chain under discussion was sequenced for a study of prognosis after radiotherapy for stage I lung cancer. Looking at the study overall: Participants consisted of stage I non-small cell lung cancer patients, who were enrolled between 2018 and January 2019. Patients were approximately 13 men and more than 5 women aged about 53 to 90, median approximately 71 years.

For this clonotype: A much larger clone differs by one base, so this may be a read error.

Multiplex PCR in two rounds served to amplify TCR beta CDR3 from genomic DNA. Primers specific to each TRBV and TRBJ gene were used in first-round PCR. MiXCR was run by TCRdb on the multiplex PCR reads, yielding one entry per CDR3 protein. The sample carries about 19,000 distinct CDR3 sequences, over 45% recorded once. V lost 1 base, J lost 7 bases, and 5 bases lay in between. CDR1 and CDR2 (germline): GTSNPN, SVGIG (reference sequence). The CDR3 consists of 11 residues. The sample was PBMCs, taken before or after stereotactic body radiation therapy (not recorded which). V is TRBV30 and J is TRBJ2-1, with D unresolved. The clonotype was recovered from a donor of 50 years or more with non-small cell lung cancer. The CDR3 sequence is CAWSGANEQFF. The CDR3 coding sequence is TGTGCCTGGAGTGGGGCTAATGAGCAGTTCTTC. Full variable domain (remainder filled in from reference TRBV30 and TRBJ2-1): SQTIHQWPATLVQPVGSPLSLECTVEGTSNPNLYWYRQAAGRGLQLLFYSVGIGQISSEVPQNLSASRPQDRQFILSSKKLLLSDSGFYLCAWSGANEQFFGPGTRLTVL.